This T cell receptor beta chain was captured in a study of blood T cell repertoires in COVID-19. As for the study in general: Nucleic acid was either cDNA or gDNA, and it came from T cells, B-cell-depleted T cells, or PBMCs.

This clone was seen a few times. Produced via immunoSEQ multiplex PCR; TCRdb's table is partial and in-frame only. The data show roughly 70,000 clones, around nine tenths seen once. This CDR3 spans 14 amino acids. CDR1 is KGHSH, CDR2 LQKENI, per germline. J lost 5 bases, V lost 5 bases, and 5 bases had no gene match. Material: peripheral blood. The TCR comes from a man aged 60-69 years with acute or convalescent COVID-19. The genes are TRBV18 and TRBJ1-1; TRBD1 aligns across 10 bases. The CDR3 DNA sequence: TGTGCCAGCTCAGAGGGACAGGGGAGGACTGAAGCTTTCTTT. This sequence encodes CASSEGQGRTEAFF.